This T cell receptor beta chain was recorded in a study of shared clonotypes between healthy human individuals. The wider study: Researchers assigned three CD4 naive, three CD4 memory, two CD8 naive and one CD8 memory plate to each donor.

Replicate PCRs for sorted subsets used around 190 ng DNA; this equaled 25,000 to 35,000 T cell genomes. The table came from immunoSEQ multiplex PCR; TCRdb's copy has only in-frame clones and leaves some out. The data contain 550,000 to 700,000 clones, 73% of them seen just once; the ten biggest clones take up around 1.8%. With V trimmed by 6 bases and J by 0 bases, 7 bases remained unmatched. The length of the CDR3 is 16 residues. Per the germline V gene, CDR1 is SQVTM and CDR2 is ANQGSEA. This clonotype originated in a woman under 40 in good health. The sample comprised memory CD4+ T cells sorted from blood. Subset indicated: CD45RA-negative fraction. This chain uses TRBV29-1 with TRBJ1-3, with TRBD1 matching over 11 bases. CDR3: CSVGDRGKISGNTIYF. DNA of the CDR3: TGCAGCGTGGGGGACAGGGGGAAAATCTCTGGAAACACCATATATTTT.